A single sample is the source of the 19 T cell receptor beta chains below, sequenced in a study of beta chain features in type 1 diabetes. The isolated RNA, all of it, was reverse transcribed, so expressed TCRB transcripts were what got sequenced. Data came from immunoSEQ multiplex PCR; TCRdb stores just in-frame clones and leaves some out. The data contain 240,000 or so clones, roughly 70% of them singletons. Sample: naive CD4+ T cells from blood. The receptors come from a man in his thirties or forties in good health.

V is TRBV30 and J is TRBJ2-1, with D unresolved. V shed 0 bases and J shed 12 bases, with 9 bases lying between them. Germline values: CDR1 GTSNPN, CDR2 SVGIG (reference sequence). This CDR3 region has 11 residues. CDR3 in DNA: TGTGCCTGGAGTGTATCAGGCGTGCAGTTCTTC. Amino acid sequence: CAWSVSGVQFF.

The rearrangement links TRBV2 to TRBJ2-1, with 7 bases fitting TRBD1. Losses at the gene ends were 8 bases for V and 5 bases for J; bases not matched to a gene: 3. The CDR3 is 12 amino acids. Germline V gene sequence: CDR1 SNHLY, CDR2 FYNNEI. CDR3 loop: CASQTGNNEQFF. The CDR3 DNA reads as TGTGCCAGCCAGACAGGGAACAATGAGCAGTTCTTC.

The chain has TRBV30 and TRBJ2-1; weak D call: TRBD1 (5 bases). V dropped 3 bases and J dropped 5 bases, with 11 bases sitting between them. Germline CDR1 and CDR2: GTSNPN and SVGIG (reference sequence). The CDR3 sequence is 13 residues long. The CDR3 sequence is CAWRKGLHNEQFF. DNA of the CDR3: TGTGCCTGGAGAAAGGGGTTGCACAATGAGCAGTTCTTC.

This clone appeared a few times. The chain uses TRBV9 and TRBJ2-1; TRBD2 aligns across 8 bases. The CDR3 sequence is 16 residues long. Trimming removed 0 bases from V and 3 bases from J; junction bases left unmatched: 5. Germline V CDR1 and CDR2: SGDLS, YYNGEE. The CDR3 sequence is CASSVAAGAIYNEQFF. Written as DNA, the CDR3 is TGTGCCAGCAGCGTAGCAGCGGGAGCGATCTACAATGAGCAGTTCTTC.

This clone was found a few times. V is TRBV6-6 and J is TRBJ2-2, with 7 bases aligning to TRBD1. There are 16 residues in the CDR3. V dropped 6 bases and J dropped 2; count of bases not matched to a gene: 9. Germline assignment: CDR1 MNHNY and CDR2 SVGAGI (reference sequence). This CDR3 reads CASRGTGTDNTGELFF. DNA of the CDR3: TGTGCCAGCAGGGGCACCGGGACAGACAACACCGGGGAGCTGTTTTTT.

There are a few counts of this clone. The J gene is TRBJ2-7, the V gene TRBV29-1; D is possibly TRBD1 (6 bases). The CDR3 is 12 amino acids. The V end was cut by 7 bases, the J end by 0 bases, with 10 bases between. Germline V lookup: CDR1 SQVTM, CDR2 ANQGSEA. The CDR3 protein is CSGSTGSYEQYF. The CDR3 nucleotides are TGCAGCGGGTCGACAGGCTCCTACGAGCAGTACTTC.

CDR3 residues: CAWIVAGRNSPLHF. The DNA of the CDR3 is TGTGCCTGGATAGTCGCAGGCCGAAATTCACCCCTCCACTTT. The rearrangement links TRBV30 to TRBJ1-6, with D hard to call. The CDR3 runs to 14 residues. V was cut by 4 bases and J by 7 bases, with 14 bases left in between. The germline gives CDR1 GTSNPN, CDR2 SVGIG (reference sequence).

The CDR3 coding sequence is TGCGCCAGCAGCCCCGGGACTAGCGGGGGGTATACGCAGTATTTT. Protein: CASSPGTSGGYTQYF. This chain connects TRBV5-1 to TRBJ2-3; 15 positions agree with TRBD2. Germline V lookup: CDR1 SGHRS, CDR2 YFSETQ. The CDR3 has 15 amino acids. Losses at the gene ends were 4 bases for V and 7 bases for J; bases not matched to a gene: 4.

The chain employs TRBV4-3 and TRBJ2-5; D ambiguous. The CDR3 is 15 residues long. V lost 0 bases, J lost 5 bases, and 13 bases lay in between. Germline V CDR1 and CDR2: LGHNA, YSLEER. The CDR3 sequence: CASSQESDLGETQYF. The CDR3 DNA sequence: TGCGCCAGCAGCCAAGAATCGGACCTGGGGGAGACCCAGTACTTC.

The rearrangement uses TRBV7-2 and TRBJ2-3; D unresolved. This CDR3 has 16 amino acids. In germline, CDR1 is SGHTA, CDR2 FQGNSA. Trimming stripped 1 base from V and 3 bases from J, with 14 bases between. The CDR3 here is CASSLGYVGWTDTQYF. The CDR3 DNA follows: TGTGCCAGCAGCTTAGGTTACGTGGGTTGGACAGATACGCAGTATTTT.

The chain couples TRBV29-1 to TRBJ2-3; 9 nucleotides agree with TRBD2. CDR1 is SQVTM, CDR2 ANQGSEA, per germline. The junction had 11 bases not matched to a gene; V was cut back by 6 bases and J by 4 bases. This CDR3 has 15 amino acids. The CDR3 spells CSVKGAGGPSDTQYF. CDR3 nucleotides: TGCAGCGTCAAAGGCGCGGGAGGGCCATCAGATACGCAGTATTTT.

J is TRBJ1-1 and V is TRBV29-1; no reliable D call. Germline V gene sequence: CDR1 SQVTM, CDR2 ANQGSEA. CDR3 length equals 13 residues. CDR3 loop: CSPIEPHNTEAFF. The CDR3 DNA follows: TGCAGTCCTATAGAGCCCCACAACACTGAAGCTTTCTTT.

The chain is built from TRBV29-1 and TRBJ1-6; 8 bases fit TRBD1. CDR1 and CDR2 (germline): SQVTM, ANQGSEA. This CDR3 contains 13 residues. V gave up 7 bases and J gave up 10 bases; unmatched junction bases: 9. The CDR3 nucleotides are TGCAGCGCAAAGGACAGGGTGGAATCACCCCTCCACTTT. Translation gives CSAKDRVESPLHF.

This clone was seen a handful of times. The CDR3 loop reads CSVDGGSDGANVLTF. DNA for the CDR3: TGCAGCGTTGACGGCGGGAGCGATGGGGCCAACGTCCTGACTTTC. This chain links TRBV29-1 with TRBJ2-6, with 7 bases lining up with TRBD2. The V gene's germline CDR1 is SQVTM and CDR2 ANQGSEA. The CDR3 is 15 amino acids. The ends lost 3 bases at V and 3 bases at J; junction bases unmatched: 5.

V is TRBV9 and J is TRBJ2-6; 14 bases map to TRBD2. After removal of 0 bases from V and 2 bases from J, the junction contained 1 base not matched to a gene. This CDR3 region has 18 residues. The germline V gene has CDR1 SGDLS and CDR2 YYNGEE. CDR3 protein: CASSVGLAGGPGANVLTF. For the CDR3, the DNA is TGTGCCAGCAGCGTAGGACTAGCGGGAGGGCCTGGGGCCAACGTCCTGACTTTC.

This clone was counted a few times. This chain uses TRBV29-1 with TRBJ1-5; 9 positions agree with TRBD1. After removal of 6 bases from V and 2 bases from J, the junction contained 2 bases not matched to a gene. Germline CDR1 reads SQVTM; CDR2 reads ANQGSEA. The CDR3 sequence is 13 residues long. This chain's CDR3 is CSVGTGRNQPQHF. In nucleotides, the CDR3 is TGCAGCGTCGGGACAGGGCGCAATCAGCCCCAGCATTTT.

The chain links TRBV7-2 to TRBJ2-1, with unresolved D. CDR1 and CDR2 from the germline V gene are SGHTA and FQGNSA. The V end was cut by 4 bases, the J end by 9 bases, with 13 bases between. CDR3 length equals 13 residues. The CDR3 spells CASSSTAIGEQFF. Written as DNA, the CDR3 is TGTGCCAGCAGCTCGACGGCCATAGGTGAGCAGTTCTTC.

CDR3 sequence (DNA): TGTGCCAGTAGTAGCCGGGACAGGGTAGGCTTCTTC. This encodes CASSSRDRVGFF. The gene calls are TRBV19 and TRBJ2-1; 9 nucleotides match TRBD1. V lost 4 bases to trimming and J lost 16 bases; unmatched junction nucleotides: 8. CDR3 length: 12 amino acids. From germline, CDR1 is LNHDA and CDR2 SQIVND (reference sequence). The complete variable domain, with remaining parts taken from reference TRBV19 and TRBJ2-1, reads DGGITQSPKYLFRKEGQNVTLSCEQNLNHDAMYWYRQDPGQGLRLIYYSQIVNDFQKGDIAEGYSVSREKKESFPLTVTSAQKNPTAFYLCASSSRDRVGFFGPGTRLTVL.

This clone has a single count. The chain recombines TRBV6-5 with TRBJ2-2; 10 positions match TRBD2. The CDR3 is 14 residues long. V lost 7 bases, J lost 4 bases, and 3 bases stayed unmatched. Per the germline V gene, CDR1 is MNHEY and CDR2 is SVGAGI. CDR3 amino acids: CASNPSGSTGELFF. The CDR3 nucleotides read TGTGCCAGCAACCCTAGCGGGAGCACCGGGGAGCTGTTTTTT.